A single count supports the clone carrying this TCR beta chain. CDR3 length: 13 residues. The V gene's germline CDR1 is SGDLS and CDR2 YYNGEE. Deletions cut 3 bases from V and 6 bases from J, with 10 bases between. This record comes from a study of T cell responses to AZD1222 COVID-19 vaccine. Here immunoSEQ multiplex PCR was the method, and the copy in TCRdb shows in-frame clones only, minus some. The sample lists roughly 120,000 clones, 90% to 95% occurring once. The specimen comprised peripheral blood, sampled on day 0 of AZD1222 vaccination. The clonotype comes from an adult in good health. The chain employs TRBV9 and TRBJ1-3; D unclear. CDR3 in DNA: TGTGCCAGCAGCGCCCCCGGGAAAAACACCATATATTTT. Its protein product is CASSAPGKNTIYF.